The 18 T cell receptor beta chains reported below all come from one sample, sequenced in a study of CD8+CD57+ T cells in acquired aplastic anemia. CD8+CD57+ cell expansion had been shown by flow cytometry in patients chosen for sequencing. Genomic DNA templated the TCR beta VDJ and CDR3 profiling. Via MiXCR, TCRdb re-called the reads, giving one row per CDR3 protein. This repertoire shows 130,000 or so distinct CDR3 sequences, 30% to 45% found once; its top ten account for 2.6%. The specimen was sorted CD4+, CD8+, or CD8+CD57+ T cells (not recorded which) from PBMCs. The receptors stem from a human donor with aplastic anemia.

This clonotype was seen repeatedly, ten times or more. This chain joins TRBV5-1 and TRBJ1-5; 7 bases are a match to TRBD1. The V segment lost 5 bases and the J segment 5 bases; nucleotides outside the gene matches: 4. The CDR3 length is 13 residues. From germline, CDR1 is SGHRS and CDR2 YFSETQ. This CDR3 reads CASSFGQDQPQHF. The CDR3 nucleotides are TGCGCCAGCAGTTTCGGACAGGATCAGCCCCAGCATTTT.

The chain uses TRBV19 and TRBJ2-3; 9 nucleotides align to TRBD1. J was trimmed by 4 bases and V by 7 bases; bases with no gene match: 9. The CDR3 length is 15 residues. Germline V gene sequence: CDR1 LNHDA, CDR2 SQIVND (reference sequence). Written as DNA, the CDR3 is TGTGCCAGTAATGCCCCGGGACAGGGCGCAGATACGCAGTATTTT. Its protein is CASNAPGQGADTQYF.

The gene calls are TRBV7-4 and TRBJ1-2; D possibly corresponds to TRBD1 (6 bases). The ends were cut back, 4 bases at V and 14 bases at J, with 11 bases in the middle. Germline V lookup: CDR1 SGHVT, CDR2 SQSDAQ. The CDR3 consists of 10 residues. The CDR3 sequence: CASSWTEGTF. CDR3 nucleotides: TGTGCCAGCAGCTGGACAGAGGGAACCTTC.

As concerns this clonotype: A much larger clonotype is one base distant, so this may be a read error. This chain uses TRBV4-3 with TRBJ1-5; D unresolved. The CDR3 covers 14 residues. Germline lookup yields CDR1 LGHNA and CDR2 YSLEER. CDR3 DNA: TGCACCAGCAGCCAAGATGATGGGGTTCAGCCCCAGCATTTT. This codes for CTSSQDDGVQPQHF.

In regard to this clonotype: A much larger clone differs from this one at a single base, so this may be a read error. This chain links TRBV20-1 with TRBJ2-1; D is uncertain. Deletions cut 1 base from V and 10 bases from J, with 8 bases between. The CDR3 is made up of 11 amino acids. The germline gives CDR1 DFQATT, CDR2 SNEGSKA (reference sequence). The CDR3 DNA is TGCAGTGCTAGAGGCAGGTACGAGCAGTTCTTC. As protein: CSARGRYEQFF.

This clonotype was seen at least ten times. This chain links TRBV12-3 or TRBV12-4 with TRBJ2-3; no reliable D call. Trimming removed 7 bases from V and 2 bases from J, with 13 bases in between. The CDR3 has 14 residues. CDR3 bases: TGTGCCAGCATACTATCAGGAGCCACAGATACGCAGTATTTT. This gives the protein CASILSGATDTQYF.

A remark on this clonotype: A much more abundant neighbour one base away suggests this may be a read error. The rearrangement uses TRBV7-2 and TRBJ1-3; a possible D gene is TRBD1 (5 bases). Per the germline V gene, CDR1 is SGHTA and CDR2 is FQGNSA. The length of the CDR3 is 15 residues. Written as DNA, the CDR3 is TGTGCCAGCAGCTACTGGGACCTCTCTGGAAACACCACATATTTT. It translates to CASSYWDLSGNTTYF.

This chain uses TRBV7-9 with TRBJ1-4; D is unresolved. V lost 4 bases, J lost 6 bases, and 15 bases lay in between. CDR1 SEHNR and CDR2 FQNEAQ come from the germline V gene (reference sequence). This CDR3 has 15 amino acids. Here the CDR3 DNA reads TGTGCCAGCAGCTCCTCCGAGGGATCGGATGAAAAACTGTTTTTT. Its translation: CASSSSEGSDEKLFF. Together with reference TRBV7-9 and TRBJ1-4, the CDR3 gives the full variable domain: DTGVSQNPRHKITKRGQNVTFRCDPISEHNRLYWYRQTLGQGPEFLTYFQNEAQLEKSRLLSDRFSAERPKGSFSTLEIQRTEQGDSAMYLCASSSSEGSDEKLFFGSGTQLSVL.

By sample share, this clonotype is medium-sized. J is TRBJ1-5 and V is TRBV7-6, with D uncertain. CDR3 length equals 13 residues. Trimming removed 0 bases at V and 5 bases at J, with 5 bases between. Germline lookup yields CDR1 SGHVS and CDR2 FNYEAQ. In DNA form, the CDR3 reads TGTGCCAGCAGCTTAGCGTTGGATCAGCCCCAGCATTTT. Translated: CASSLALDQPQHF. Full variable domain (missing parts from reference TRBV7-6 and TRBJ1-5): GAGVSQSPRYKVTKRGQDVALRCDPISGHVSLYWYRQALGQGPEFLTYFNYEAQQDKSGLPNDRFSAERPEGSISTLTIQRTEQRDSAMYRCASSLALDQPQHFGDGTRLSIL.

In this sample, this clonotype turned up many times. The rearrangement uses TRBV28 and TRBJ1-6; D remains unclear. CDR3 length equals 13 residues. V gave up 3 bases and J gave up 14 bases, with 14 bases separating them. CDR1 is MDHEN and CDR2 is SYDVKM in the germline V gene. The CDR3 spells CASSLGQLVSLHF. CDR3 nucleotide sequence: TGTGCCAGCAGTTTGGGTCAACTAGTTTCCCTCCACTTT.

J is TRBJ1-1 and V is TRBV24-1; possible D gene TRBD1, 5 bases. CDR3 size: 15 residues. Germline lookup yields CDR1 KGHDR and CDR2 SFDVKD. Trimming removed 9 bases from V and 0 bases from J, with 16 bases in between. CDR3 protein: CATSPRVGMNTEAFF. CDR3 coding DNA: TGTGCCACCTCCCCCAGGGTAGGAATGAACACTGAAGCTTTCTTT.

With regard to this clonotype: A read error may explain this, as a much larger clone is one base away. This sequence joins TRBV6-1 and TRBJ2-7, with unresolved D. The germline CDR1 and CDR2 sequences are MNHNS and SASEGT. The CDR3 totals 13 residues. Between the trimmed V and J ends, which lost 1 base and 4 bases, there was a span of 8 bases. The CDR3 bases are TGTGCCAGCAGTGAAGGGAATAGGTACGAGCAGTACGTC. This encodes CASSEGNRYEQYV.

Remarks on this clonotype: A clone one base away is much larger, so this may be a read error. This chain joins TRBV11-3 and TRBJ2-2, with D uncertain. Germline-derived CDR1 and CDR2 are SGHNT and YENEEA. CDR3 length equals 13 residues. V shed 3 bases and J shed 6 bases, with 8 bases lying between them. This CDR3 is CASSFRSSGELFF. The DNA for the CDR3 is TGTGCCAGCAGCTTTAGGTCTTCCGGGGAGCTGTTTTTT.

Remarks on this clonotype: An end of the junction differs from the germline gene, which may be a read error. V gene TRBV10-2 combines with J gene TRBJ1-1, with D possibly TRBD1 on 6 matching bases. CDR1 is WSHSY and CDR2 is SAAADI in the germline V gene. The CDR3 is 13 amino acids. The CDR3 here is CASNLGGGTEAFF. CDR3 in DNA: TGTGCCAGCAACCTAGGGGGGGGAACTGAAGCTTTCTTT.

J is TRBJ2-5 and V is TRBV29-1; the D gene could be TRBD1 or TRBD2 (5 bases each). V was cut by 6 bases and J by 5 bases, with 10 bases left in between. CDR3 size: 11 residues. CDR1 and CDR2 from the germline V gene are SQVTM and ANQGSEA. CDR3 DNA: TGCAGCGTGGGGGATTTGGAGACCCAGTACTTC. Encoded protein: CSVGDLETQYF. The variable domain in full, completed from reference TRBV29-1 and TRBJ2-5, reads SAVISQKPSRDICQRGTSLTIQCQVDSQVTMMFWYRQQPGQSLTLIATANQGSEATYESGFVIDKFPISRPNLTFSTLTVSNMSPEDSSIYLCSVGDLETQYFGPGTRLLVL.

The V gene is TRBV7-6, the J gene TRBJ2-6, with D maybe TRBD2 (5 bases). The CDR3 length is 17 residues. Germline CDR1 reads SGHVS; CDR2 reads FNYEAQ. The germline V and J ends were trimmed by 3 bases and 2 bases, with 14 bases remaining between them. This CDR3 reads CASSLPPRGTGANVLTF. DNA for the CDR3: TGTGCCAGCAGCTTGCCACCACGGGGAACTGGGGCCAACGTCCTGACTTTC.

This clonotype turned up a few times. The CDR3 here is CASSMGGGRSYEQYV. The CDR3 DNA follows: TGTGCCAGCAGCATGGGGGGGGGACGCTCCTACGAGCAGTACGTC. The gene calls are TRBV7-6 and TRBJ2-7, with TRBD2 matching 7 bases. The CDR3 spans 15 residues. The V segment lost 5 bases and the J segment 0 bases; nucleotides outside the gene matches: 7. Looked up from germline, CDR1 is SGHVS and CDR2 is FNYEAQ.

This clonotype was seen repeatedly, ten times or more. The chain couples TRBV11-2 to TRBJ2-7; 8 bases match TRBD1. The CDR3 runs 16 residues. Germline CDR1 SGHAT, CDR2 FQNNGV. Trimming removed 0 bases from V and 2 bases from J; junction bases left unmatched: 6. CDR3 protein: CASSLDYRQGTYEQYF. CDR3 DNA sequence: TGTGCCAGCAGCTTAGATTATCGACAGGGGACCTACGAGCAGTACTTC.